The clone carrying this T cell receptor beta chain was observed many times. Hyperthyroidism in the patients, aged 18 to 65, was newly diagnosed and under 2 months in duration. Uncontrolled infections, other autoimmune diseases, pregnancy or lactation led to exclusion of patients. These data originate in a study of T cells in Graves' hyperthyroidism and ophthalmopathy. The CDR3 regions of TCR beta were amplified from RNA transcripts. The study used the HTBI primer set for a first-round RT-PCR of the TCR CDR3. In TCRdb, the multiplex PCR reads were re-called with MiXCR into one record per CDR3 protein. The sample lists 250,000 to 300,000 distinct CDR3 sequences; approximately 15% were seen once. This CDR3 is built from 13 residues. Germline V CDR1 and CDR2: LGHDT, YNNKEL (reference sequence). V lost 2 bases and J 8 bases, leaving 10 bases between the germline ends.

Material: blood. This TCR derives from a woman between 35 and 50 years old with Graves' hyperthyroidism. The rearrangement joins TRBV3-1 to TRBJ2-4; D unresolved. CDR3 region: CASSQPDVDIQYF. CDR3 coding DNA: TGTGCCAGCAGCCAACCGGATGTGGACATTCAGTACTTC.